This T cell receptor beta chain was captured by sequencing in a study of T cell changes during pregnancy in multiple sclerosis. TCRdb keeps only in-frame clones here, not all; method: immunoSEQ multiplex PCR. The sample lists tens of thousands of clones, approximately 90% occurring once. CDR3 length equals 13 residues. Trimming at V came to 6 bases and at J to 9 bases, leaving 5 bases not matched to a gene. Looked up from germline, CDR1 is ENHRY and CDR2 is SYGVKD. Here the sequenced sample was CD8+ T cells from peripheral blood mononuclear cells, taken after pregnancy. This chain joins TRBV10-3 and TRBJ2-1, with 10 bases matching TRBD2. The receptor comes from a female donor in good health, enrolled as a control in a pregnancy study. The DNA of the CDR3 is TGTGCCATCAGGGAGCGGGGGGGCGTTGAGCAGTTCTTC. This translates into CAIRERGGVEQFF.